These T cell receptor beta chains were read from a single sample in a study of blood T cell repertoires in COVID-19. Libraries were prepared by immunoSEQ multiplex PCR; TCRdb keeps only in-frame clonotypes and omits some of them. The sample lists around 190,000 clones, roughly 77% occurring once. The sequenced material came from peripheral blood. The receptors were gathered from a woman aged 40 to 55 with COVID-19, enrolled during active disease. The CDR3 runs from the conserved cysteine through the conserved F or W. A D gene is named only where the DNA matches it firmly. Size values are once, few and many counts, or a class for expanded clones, and some rows have none.

J | V | D | size | length | DNA | CDR3
TRBJ2-5 | TRBV2 | NA | NA | 15 | TGTGCCAGCAGTCTCGGTCGGGGCCGGGGGGAGACCCAGTACTTC | CASSLGRGRGETQYF
TRBJ2-1 | TRBV27 | TRBD1 | NA | 14 | TGTGCCAGCAGTCGGGCGACAGGGGGTATCGAGCAGTTCTTC | CASSRATGGIEQFF
TRBJ1-4 | TRBV6-2/TRBV6-3 | TRBD1 | once | 20 | TGTGCCAGCAGTTACTCCACTCTACCGGGACAGCGTCACCAGAATGAAAAACTGTTTTTT | CASSYSTLPGQRHQNEKLFF
TRBJ2-7 | TRBV3-1/TRBV3-2 | TRBD2 | few | 16 | TGTGCCAGCAGCCACCGACCGACTAGCGGGGGGTACGAGCAGTACTTC | CASSHRPTSGGYEQYF
TRBJ1-5 | TRBV6-2/TRBV6-3 | NA | NA | 16 | TGTGCCAGCAGTTACTCTCCTGGACATGTTGTTCAGCCCCAGCATTTT | CASSYSPGHVVQPQHF
TRBJ1-5 | TRBV15 | TRBD1 | once | 19 | TGTGCCACCAGCTCAGGGACAGGGGGCCTCATTAGTCGGAATCAGCCCCAGCATTTT | CATSSGTGGLISRNQPQHF
TRBJ1-6 | TRBV4-2 | NA | few | 16 | TGTGCCAGCAGCCAAGAATCCCAGGGAGGGCATTCACCCCTCCACTTT | CASSQESQGGHSPLHF
TRBJ2-6 | TRBV28 | NA | NA | 15 | TGTGCCAGCAATACACCAAGCTCTGGGGCCAACGTCCTGACTTTC | CASNTPSSGANVLTF
TRBJ2-7 | TRBV5-6 | TRBD2 | NA | 14 | TGTGCCAGCAGCCTCGGGACTAGCTCGGACGAGCAGTACTTC | CASSLGTSSDEQYF
TRBJ2-7 | TRBV19 | TRBD2 | NA | 14 | TGTGCCAGTAGTATAGTCGGACTAGCGGGCGAGCAGTACTTC | CASSIVGLAGEQYF
TRBJ2-6 | TRBV29-1 | NA | NA | 14 | TGCAGCGCTCCAACAGGGTCTGGGGCCAACGTCCTGACTTTC | CSAPTGSGANVLTF
TRBJ2-3 | TRBV6-6 | TRBD2 | once | 16 | TGTGCCAGCAGTTCGATCTTAGCGGGAGGGCCGGATACGCAGTATTTT | CASSSILAGGPDTQYF
TRBJ2-7 | TRBV2 | NA | NA | 18 | TGTGCCAGCAGTCGCGCAAAAGCCCGGAGGCTCCGATCCTACGAGCAGTACTTC | CASSRAKARRLRSYEQYF
TRBJ2-5 | TRBV27 | TRBD1 | NA | 16 | TGTGCCAGCAGTTTAACCCCAGGGGGCGGAGGAGAGACCCAGTACTTC | CASSLTPGGGGETQYF
TRBJ2-1 | TRBV5-1 | NA | NA | 16 | TGCGCCAGCAGCTTGCCCCGCCCCGGGACATACAATGAGCAGTTCTTC | CASSLPRPGTYNEQFF
TRBJ2-1 | TRBV7-6 | TRBD2 | NA | 13 | TGTGCCAGCAGCACCTATAGCGGGAGGGCGTCATTCTTC | CASSTYSGRASFF
TRBJ1-2 | TRBV3-1/TRBV3-2 | NA | NA | 14 | TGTGCCAGCAGCCACTCAGGGGCCCCCTATGGCTACACCTTC | CASSHSGAPYGYTF
TRBJ1-5 | TRBV27 | TRBD1 | once | 15 | TGTGCCAGCAGTTCCGACAGGGCATCAGGGCAGCCCCAGCATTTT | CASSSDRASGQPQHF
TRBJ2-5 | TRBV2 | TRBD2 | NA | 16 | TGTGCCAGCAGTGACCAGGGCGGGGGGATCCAAGAGACCCAGTACTTC | CASSDQGGGIQETQYF
TRBJ1-1 | TRBV13 | NA | NA | 17 | TGTGCCAGCAGCCTAGAGGTTACCCCGGAGGGCGGCACTGAAGCTTTCTTT | CASSLEVTPEGGTEAFF
TRBJ2-3 | TRBV5-1 | NA | NA | 15 | TGCGCCAGCAGCTTGTGGCAGGGCGGCACAGATACGCAGTATTTT | CASSLWQGGTDTQYF
TRBJ2-1 | TRBV11-3 | NA | few | 15 | TGTGCCAGCAGCTTAGGTCTTACTCGGTACAATGAGCAGTTCTTC | CASSLGLTRYNEQFF
TRBJ2-3 | TRBV5-6 | TRBD2 | NA | 16 | TGTGCCAGCAGCTTAGGTCGGGGGGGTGGCACAGATACGCAGTATTTT | CASSLGRGGGTDTQYF
TRBJ2-1 | TRBV7-2 | NA | NA | 15 | TGTGCCAGCAGCTTAGGCAACTCCGGGGGCAATGAGCAGTTCTTC | CASSLGNSGGNEQFF
TRBJ2-7 | TRBV11-2 | TRBD2 | few | 13 | TGTGCCAGCAGCTCCGGACTAGCCTACGAGCAGTACTTC | CASSSGLAYEQYF
TRBJ1-2 | TRBV9 | TRBD1 | NA | 14 | TGTGCCAGCAGCCCAGTGGGACAGGACTATGGCTACACCTTC | CASSPVGQDYGYTF
TRBJ2-1 | TRBV6-1 | NA | NA | 15 | TGTGCCAGCAGTGACGCCGGGACTTCGTACAATGAGCAGTTCTTC | CASSDAGTSYNEQFF
TRBJ2-3 | TRBV19 | TRBD2 | NA | 18 | TGTGCCAGTAGTTCCTGGACTAGCGGGGGTATAAGTACAGATACGCAGTATTTT | CASSSWTSGGISTDTQYF
TRBJ1-4 | TRBV6-5 | NA | NA | 15 | TGTGCCAGCAGCTCCCTTCAGGGGCCGGGTGAAAAACTGTTTTTT | CASSSLQGPGEKLFF